The rows below give T cell receptor beta chains drawn from one sample of a study of siplizumab effects on memory and regulatory T cells. The table came from immunoSEQ multiplex PCR; TCRdb's copy has only in-frame clones and leaves some out. Here the sample spans 100,000 or so clones, just over 90% being singletons. What was sequenced was CD4+ T cells sorted from blood. The receptors were sampled from a human donor in good health. Each CDR3 is given with its conserved first and last residue. D genes are given only for firm matches. A row's size may be missing; if present it is once, few, many or a size class.

v_call	j_call	d_call	clone_size	cdr3_aa	cdr3_nt
TRBV19	TRBJ1-1	-	-	CASSIPHSGTGNTEAFF	TGTGCCAGTAGTATACCCCACTCCGGGACGGGAAACACTGAAGCTTTCTTT
TRBV30	TRBJ1-5	-	-	CAWSVRENQPQHF	TGTGCCTGGAGTGTTCGGGAGAATCAGCCCCAGCATTTT
TRBV5-1	TRBJ1-3	-	-	CASSPPGTGNTIYF	TGCGCCAGCAGCCCACCGGGTACTGGAAACACCATATATTTT
TRBV11-2	TRBJ2-7	-	few	CASSLKLDNSFPYEQYF	TGTGCCAGCAGCTTAAAATTAGACAATTCCTTTCCCTACGAGCAGTACTTC
TRBV11-2	TRBJ2-1	-	-	CASSAMGAGNYNEQFF	TGTGCCAGCAGCGCCATGGGGGCAGGGAACTACAATGAGCAGTTCTTC
TRBV6-5	TRBJ2-1	-	-	CASRRTGSSYNEQFF	TGTGCCAGCAGACGTACAGGGAGCTCCTACAATGAGCAGTTCTTC
TRBV9	TRBJ1-1	TRBD1	-	CASSVDGDRGAFF	TGTGCCAGCAGCGTAGATGGGGACAGGGGAGCTTTCTTT
TRBV6-5	TRBJ1-3	-	-	CASRPTEPGNTIYF	TGTGCCAGCAGGCCAACAGAGCCCGGAAACACCATATATTTT
TRBV19	TRBJ1-3	TRBD1	-	CASSLKTGNSGNTIYF	TGTGCCAGTAGTCTAAAGACAGGGAACTCTGGAAACACCATATATTTT
TRBV11-3	TRBJ2-5	TRBD1	-	CASGTGQGETQYF	TGTGCCAGCGGCACCGGACAGGGAGAGACCCAGTACTTC
TRBV14	TRBJ2-7	TRBD2	-	CASRNSGGTYEQYF	TGTGCCAGCCGAAATAGCGGGGGCACCTACGAGCAGTACTTC
TRBV30	TRBJ1-5	-	-	CAWSTYREAPNQPQHF	TGTGCCTGGAGTACATACCGGGAGGCCCCCAATCAGCCCCAGCATTTT
TRBV7-9	TRBJ2-7	-	-	CASSLIGVYEQYF	TGTGCCAGCAGCTTAATAGGGGTGTACGAGCAGTACTTC